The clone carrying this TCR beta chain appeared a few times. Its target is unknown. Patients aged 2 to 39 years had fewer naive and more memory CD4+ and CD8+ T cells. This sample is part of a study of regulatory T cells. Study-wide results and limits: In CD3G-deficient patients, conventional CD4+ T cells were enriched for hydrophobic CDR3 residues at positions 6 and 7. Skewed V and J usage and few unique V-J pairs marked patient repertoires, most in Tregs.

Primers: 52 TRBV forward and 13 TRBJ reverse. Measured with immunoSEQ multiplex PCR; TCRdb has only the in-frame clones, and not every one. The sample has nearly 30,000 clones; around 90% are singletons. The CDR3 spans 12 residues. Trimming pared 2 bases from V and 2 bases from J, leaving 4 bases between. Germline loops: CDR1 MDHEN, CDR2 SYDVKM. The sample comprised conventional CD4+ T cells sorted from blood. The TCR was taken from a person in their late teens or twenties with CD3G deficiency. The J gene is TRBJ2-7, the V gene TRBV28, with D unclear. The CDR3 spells CASSLNTYEQYF. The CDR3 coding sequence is TGTGCCAGCAGTTTAAATACCTACGAGCAGTACTTC.